These 18 T cell receptor beta chains share one sample of origin, sequenced in a study of identical twins. TCRdb recomputed calls from the 5' RACE reads with MiXCR, one row per CDR3 protein. This sample has 400,000 to 550,000 distinct CDR3 sequences, with approximately 25% found just once. In addition, the sample was reused for a study of T cells expressing NK-cell markers.

Specimen: CD4+ T cells sorted from blood. The receptors come from a woman in her late teens or twenties in good health.

The V gene is TRBV5-6, the J gene TRBJ2-7, with D unclear. The germline V and J ends were trimmed by 1 base and 3 bases, with 8 bases remaining between them. The germline V gene encodes CDR1 SGHDT and CDR2 YYEEEE. The CDR3 length is 13 residues. CDR3 sequence reads: CASSLNRLYEQYF. Here the CDR3 DNA reads TGTGCCAGCAGCTTGAACAGACTCTACGAGCAGTACTTC.

J is TRBJ2-5 and V is TRBV5-1, with 12 bases that match TRBD1. This CDR3 spans 16 amino acids. In germline, CDR1 is SGHRS, CDR2 YFSETQ. Trimming removed 0 bases from V and 5 bases from J; junction bases left unmatched: 5. DNA of the CDR3: TGCGCCAGCAGCTTGGCCGGGACAGGGGGCGTCGAGACCCAGTACTTC. This translates into CASSLAGTGGVETQYF. The variable domain in full, completed from reference TRBV5-1 and TRBJ2-5, reads KAGVTQTPRYLIKTRGQQVTLSCSPISGHRSVSWYQQTPGQGLQFLFEYFSETQRNKGNFPGRFSGRQFSNSRSEMNVSTLELGDSALYLCASSLAGTGGVETQYFGPGTRLLVL.

The chain links TRBV5-6 to TRBJ1-2; 9 bases align to TRBD1. This CDR3 has 12 residues. V lost 2 bases to trimming and J lost 12 bases; unmatched junction nucleotides: 5. Germline values: CDR1 SGHDT, CDR2 YYEEEE. The CDR3 here is CASSFGDREDTF. In nucleotides, the CDR3 is TGTGCCAGCAGCTTCGGGGACAGGGAGGACACCTTC.

The chain recombines TRBV18 with TRBJ2-7, with D uncertain. CDR1 is KGHSH, CDR2 LQKENI, per germline. CDR3 size: 15 residues. The V and J ends lost 6 bases and 6 bases respectively, with 21 bases between them. The CDR3 protein is CASSPATGTLIEQYF. The CDR3 DNA is TGTGCCAGCTCCCCAGCAACGGGCACATTAATCGAGCAGTACTTC.

The gene calls are TRBV21-1 and TRBJ1-2. TRBV21-1 is a pseudogene. The CDR3 runs to 12 residues. The CDR3 loop is CASPDLNYGYTF. The DNA of the CDR3 is TGTGCCAGCCCGGACCTTAACTATGGCTACACCTTC.

The rearrangement joins TRBV6-1 to TRBJ1-2, with D uncertain. CDR3 length equals 14 residues. The V gene's germline CDR1 is MNHNS and CDR2 SASEGT. V was trimmed by 7 bases and J by 0 bases, leaving 12 bases between them. The CDR3 coding sequence is TGTGCCAGCACCCAATGGGTAGCTAACTATGGCTACACCTTC. This gives the protein CASTQWVANYGYTF.

The V call is TRBV4-3, the J call TRBJ2-5; D gene ambiguous. V dropped 0 bases and J dropped 1 base, with 9 bases sitting between them. This CDR3 contains 15 residues. In germline, CDR1 is LGHNA, CDR2 YSLEER. DNA of the CDR3: TGCGCCAGCAGCCAAGACAGGAACTCCCAAGAGACCCAGTACTTC. Translating gives CASSQDRNSQETQYF.

This clonotype was observed a few times. The chain links TRBV11-2 to TRBJ1-2; D uncertain. The CDR3 runs to 14 residues. Germline V gene lookup returns CDR1 SGHAT and CDR2 FQNNGV. Trimming cost V 6 bases and J 6 bases, with 17 bases left between them. The CDR3 DNA reads as TGTGCCAGCAGGAAAACGGAAGTTCTTAATGGCTACACCTTC. This translates into CASRKTEVLNGYTF.

Points on this clonotype: A read error may account for a junction end that differs from germline. The J gene is TRBJ2-1, the V gene TRBV5-1, with TRBD2 matching over 13 bases. Germline V lookup: CDR1 SGHRS, CDR2 YFSETQ. There are 16 residues in the CDR3. CDR3: CVSSLPGTSGNNEQFF. The CDR3 DNA is TGCGTCAGCAGCTTGCCCGGGACTAGCGGGAACAATGAGCAGTTCTTC.

This clonotype was observed a few times. This chain connects TRBV15 to TRBJ1-5; 8 bases agree with TRBD1. V lost 2 bases to trimming and J lost 4 bases; unmatched junction nucleotides: 7. This CDR3 has 16 residues. Germline CDR1 reads LNHNV; CDR2 reads YYDKDF (reference sequence). CDR3 loop: CATSRYLQGGNQPQHF. CDR3 DNA sequence: TGTGCCACCAGCAGATACCTACAGGGGGGAAATCAGCCCCAGCATTTT.

This chain's CDR3 is CASSSKQRSTDTQYF. The DNA of the CDR3 is TGTGCCAGCAGCTCTAAACAGCGAAGCACAGATACGCAGTATTTT. V is TRBV7-2 and J is TRBJ2-3, with D uncertain. CDR1 and CDR2 (germline): SGHTA, FQGNSA. V lost 4 bases, J lost 0 bases, and 11 bases lay in between. The CDR3 covers 15 residues.

The chain joins TRBV27 to TRBJ2-7, with a tentative D call TRBD1 (5 bases). Germline CDR1 is MNHEY and CDR2 is SMNVEV (reference sequence). The V gene lost 3 bases and the J gene lost 6 bases, with 12 bases spanning the gap. There are 13 residues in the CDR3. The CDR3 region has the DNA TGTGCCAGCAGTTTTACTATGGGGCTCGAGCAGTACTTC. It codes for CASSFTMGLEQYF.

In its sample, this clonotype was seen many times. The J gene is TRBJ1-4, the V gene TRBV18; D is undetermined. V shed 4 bases and J shed 0 bases, with 9 bases lying between them. CDR1 is KGHSH and CDR2 is LQKENI in the germline V gene. The CDR3 sequence is 15 residues long. This CDR3 reads CASSRDGATNEKLFF. The CDR3 coding sequence is TGTGCCAGCTCACGCGACGGCGCAACTAATGAAAAACTGTTTTTT.

The chain recombines TRBV20-1 with TRBJ2-1, with D possibly being TRBD2 (6 bases). The germline V and J ends were trimmed by 0 bases and 6 bases, with 15 bases remaining between them. The CDR3 contains 15 residues. The germline CDR1 and CDR2 sequences are DFQATT and SNEGSKA (reference sequence). CDR3 sequence reads: CSARDFGSRVNEQFF. For the CDR3, the DNA is TGCAGTGCTAGAGATTTCGGGAGTCGGGTCAATGAGCAGTTCTTC.

The sample holds a few counts of this clonotype. The CDR3 DNA reads as TGTGCCAGCAGCCAAGGTGCGGGGGGGCATGAGCAGTTCTTC. Translated: CASSQGAGGHEQFF. J is TRBJ2-1 and V is TRBV7-3; 9 bases map to TRBD2. The CDR3 is 14 amino acids. The ends lost 5 bases at V and 8 bases at J; junction bases unmatched: 7. CDR1 and CDR2 (germline): SGHTA, FQGTGA.

The J gene is TRBJ1-1, the V gene TRBV7-2; D might be TRBD1 (5 bases). There are 14 residues in the CDR3. The germline V gene has CDR1 SGHTA and CDR2 FQGNSA. V was pared by 1 base and J by 3 bases, with 9 bases between. CDR3 DNA sequence: TGTGCCAGCAGCTTAGTTGGGGGGTACACTGAAGCTTTCTTT. Its translation: CASSLVGGYTEAFF.

The rearrangement joins TRBV5-1 to TRBJ2-7; 7 positions match TRBD1. In germline, CDR1 is SGHRS, CDR2 YFSETQ. The CDR3 has 17 residues. The junction had 19 bases not matched to a gene; V was cut back by 4 bases and J by 6 bases. The CDR3 DNA is TGCGCCAGCAGCGGACAAACTACAGGGGTAGGGATGGGCGAGCAGTACTTC. Translation gives CASSGQTTGVGMGEQYF.

The chain joins TRBV28 to TRBJ1-6, with D unresolved. The V gene lost 3 bases and the J gene lost 7 bases, with 13 bases spanning the gap. The CDR3 contains 15 residues. Germline V gene sequence: CDR1 MDHEN, CDR2 SYDVKM. The DNA for the CDR3 is TGTGCCAGCAGTTTCTCCCCGATTGGGAATTCACCCCTCCACTTT. Amino acids: CASSFSPIGNSPLHF.